Presented here are 12 T cell receptor beta chains from one specimen sequenced in a study of cytomegalovirus exposure and HLA in healthy donors. 60 Vbeta and 13 Jbeta primers were used in PCR. Libraries were prepared by immunoSEQ multiplex PCR; TCRdb keeps only in-frame clonotypes and omits some of them. Of about 130,000 clones listed, roughly four fifths are singletons. Sequenced material: PBMCs. The receptor source for this set is a boy between 2 and 10 years old in good health and CMV-seronegative.

The rearrangement links TRBV27 to TRBJ2-1; TRBD1 matches 9 bases. CDR3 length: 19 residues. V lost 4 bases, J lost 7 bases, and 20 bases stayed unmatched. From germline, CDR1 is MNHEY and CDR2 SMNVEV (reference sequence). CDR3 DNA sequence: TGTGCCAGCAGTTGGGGGACAGGGACACTTACCGGGATCGGAAATGAGCAGTTCTTC. Amino acids: CASSWGTGTLTGIGNEQFF.

In its sample, this clone was seen many times. This sequence joins TRBV2 and TRBJ2-1; 8 bases match TRBD2. V was pared by 8 bases and J by 2 bases, with 5 bases of the junction left unmatched. From germline, CDR1 is SNHLY and CDR2 FYNNEI. CDR3 length: 14 residues. The CDR3 loop reads CASDTGGAYNEQFF. The DNA of the CDR3 is TGTGCCAGCGATACGGGAGGGGCCTACAATGAGCAGTTCTTC.

J is TRBJ1-5 and V is TRBV19; D is possibly TRBD1 (5 bases). From germline, CDR1 is LNHDA and CDR2 SQIVND (reference sequence). CDR3 length: 15 residues. Trimming stripped 7 bases from V and 8 bases from J, with 21 bases between. The CDR3 bases are TGTGCCAGTACCTTATACGTGACAGTAAAAAAGCCCCAGCATTTT. Translation gives CASTLYVTVKKPQHF.

The chain carries TRBV5-1 and TRBJ2-5; a possible D gene is TRBD2 (6 bases). The germline CDR1 and CDR2 sequences are SGHRS and YFSETQ. This CDR3 is built from 11 residues. The V end was cut by 8 bases, the J end by 9 bases, with 14 bases between. DNA for the CDR3: TGCGCCAGTAAAAGGGAGGAGGCCCAGTACTTC. Its protein product is CASKREEAQYF.

V usage is TRBV7-9 and J usage is TRBJ2-7, with a tentative D call TRBD2 (6 bases). The germline V and J ends were trimmed by 1 base and 3 bases, with 13 bases remaining between them. Germline values: CDR1 SEHNR, CDR2 FQNEAQ (reference sequence). The CDR3 runs 15 residues. CDR3 DNA: TGTGCCAGCAGCTTAGGGGGGACTCTCGTCTACGAGCAGTACTTC. It is translated as CASSLGGTLVYEQYF.

This chain links TRBV6-1 with TRBJ1-3; D gene ambiguous. The CDR3 is made up of 15 amino acids. CDR1 and CDR2 from the germline V gene are MNHNS and SASEGT. Trimming shortened V by 1 base and J by 2 bases, and 9 bases separated the two germline ends. For the CDR3, the DNA is TGTGCCAGCAGTGAAGGGTGGCCTCCTGGAAACACCATATATTTT. Protein: CASSEGWPPGNTIYF.

The table lists this clone with a few counts. This rearrangement joins TRBV12-5 to TRBJ2-3; D is unresolved. The CDR3 consists of 13 residues. The germline V gene encodes CDR1 LGHNT and CDR2 FRNRAP. V lost 0 bases to trimming and J lost 2 bases, with 3 bases between them. In DNA form, the CDR3 reads TGTGCTAGTGGTTTGGTCCACACAGATACGCAGTATTTT. This sequence encodes CASGLVHTDTQYF. The complete variable domain, with remaining parts taken from reference TRBV12-5 and TRBJ2-3, reads DARVTQTPRHKVTEMGQEVTMRCQPILGHNTVFWYRQTMMQGLELLAYFRNRAPLDDSGMPKDRFSAEMPDATLATLKIQPSEPRDSAVYFCASGLVHTDTQYFGPGTRLTVL.

This chain uses TRBV6-1 with TRBJ2-6; weak D call: TRBD1 (6 bases). This CDR3 region has 15 residues. Trimming pared 4 bases from V and 0 bases from J, leaving 7 bases between. Germline CDR1 and CDR2: MNHNS and SASEGT. The CDR3 spells CASSGQASGANVLTF. The DNA of the CDR3 is TGTGCCAGCAGTGGACAGGCCTCTGGGGCCAACGTCCTGACTTTC.

CDR3 residues: CASKSGGSYEQYV. The CDR3 DNA is TGTGCCAGCAAATCCGGGGGATCCTACGAGCAGTACGTC. The chain is built from TRBV6-1 and TRBJ2-7, with D tentatively TRBD2 (6 bases). The CDR3 totals 13 residues. V was pared by 7 bases and J by 1 base, with 11 bases between. Germline V gives CDR1 MNHNS, CDR2 SASEGT.

In this sample, this clone turned up once. The V and J genes are TRBV2 and TRBJ2-3; tentative D call: TRBD1 (6 bases). The ends were cut back, 1 base at V and 4 bases at J, with 18 bases in the middle. Looked up from germline, CDR1 is SNHLY and CDR2 is FYNNEI. CDR3 length equals 17 residues. CDR3: CASSEGTVNVRADTQYF. CDR3 nucleotide sequence: TGTGCCAGCAGTGAAGGGACAGTGAACGTTCGAGCAGATACGCAGTATTTT.

J is TRBJ1-1 and V is TRBV30; D is uncertain. The CDR3 runs to 13 residues. Germline V gene sequence: CDR1 GTSNPN, CDR2 SVGIG (reference sequence). Deletions cut 2 bases from V and 8 bases from J, with 15 bases between. CDR3 amino acids: CAWSSGINWEAFF. CDR3 coding DNA: TGTGCCTGGAGTAGCGGTATCAATTGGGAAGCTTTCTTT.

The CDR3 DNA reads as TGCGCCAGCAGCCCCTCGGGGTTTTCCTACGAGCAGTACTTC. Translation gives CASSPSGFSYEQYF. This chain links TRBV4-1 with TRBJ2-5; tentatively, D is TRBD2 (5 bases). The closer fit of TRBJ2-7 to the DNA end suggests the J call may be wrong. This CDR3 region has 14 residues. From germline, CDR1 is MGHRA and CDR2 YSYEKL.